Presented here are 3 T cell receptor beta chains from one specimen sequenced in a study of blood T cell repertoires in COVID-19. Profiled with immunoSEQ multiplex PCR; TCRdb holds only in-frame clones, not every one. The repertoire holds over 450,000 clones, with roughly nine tenths as singletons. The sequenced material came from peripheral blood. Receptors originate from a man younger than 35 with COVID-19, enrolled during active disease.

This chain connects TRBV7-3 to TRBJ2-1, with D perhaps matching TRBD2 (5 bases). The CDR3 runs 16 residues. Trimming removed 3 bases at V and 7 bases at J, with 19 bases between. CDR1 SGHTA and CDR2 FQGTGA come from the germline V gene. The CDR3, as DNA: TGTGCCAGCAGCTTCAGGACTTCCCCAGAATATAATGAGCAGTTCTTC. Protein: CASSFRTSPEYNEQFF.

This clone was counted only a few times. The rearrangement joins TRBV3-1 (or the pseudogene TRBV3-2) to TRBJ2-1; possible D gene TRBD1, 5 bases. The V end was cut by 0 bases, the J end by 3 bases, with 12 bases between. The CDR3 totals 16 residues. Germline loops: CDR1 LGHDT, CDR2 YNNKEL (reference sequence). The CDR3 here is CASSQDQAGNYNEQFF. The CDR3 region has the DNA TGTGCCAGCAGCCAAGATCAGGCAGGGAACTACAATGAGCAGTTCTTC.

The rearrangement joins TRBV20-1 to TRBJ1-2; 7 bases fit TRBD1. The germline V gene encodes CDR1 DFQATT and CDR2 SNEGSKA (reference sequence). The ends lost 3 bases at V and 6 bases at J; junction bases unmatched: 13. The CDR3 extends over 15 amino acids. CDR3 in amino acids: CSASPQGFAGDGYTF. Written as DNA, the CDR3 is TGCAGTGCTAGTCCACAGGGGTTCGCGGGTGATGGCTACACCTTC.